The 20 T cell receptor delta chains in this list originate from one sample, sequenced in a study of γδ T cells in repeated Plasmodium falciparum infection. TCRdb ran CATT on the multiplex PCR reads. The repertoire includes approximately 60,000 delta-chain clones, 1.7% of them detected once, and 15% sits in the top ten. Gammadelta T cells were flow-sorted from PBMC into Vgamma9/Vdelta2+ and Vdelta2-negative populations for bulk analysis. The sample comprised gamma-delta T cells from blood. The receptor source for this set is a pool of human donors (malaria-infected and uninfected, not separated).

As concerns this clone: The amino acid sequence in TCRdb belongs to a much larger clone and departs from this DNA's translation at residue 9, likely a sequencing read error; the sequence shown is translated from the DNA. The chain recombines TRDV1 with TRDJ1; possibly TRDD3 for D (5 bases). TCRdb records no J gene; here it was assigned by comparing the DNA to germline. Germline V gives CDR1 TSWWSYY, CDR2 QGS. CDR3 length: 20 amino acids. V lost 3 bases and J lost 0, with 26 bases in between. CDR3: CALGDPSWWQPRGYTDKLIF. CDR3 coding DNA: TGTGCTCTTGGGGACCCAAGCTGGTGGCAACCCCGGGGGTACACCGATAAACTCATCTTT.

This clone has more than one count but fewer than ten. TCRdb has a much larger clone's protein, which differs at residue 18 from the translation of this DNA, likely because of a read error; what is shown is the protein translated from the DNA. The chain uses TRDV1 and TRDJ1; TRDD2 might be the D (6 bases). The J gene is not listed in TCRdb, so it was assigned here from a DNA match to germline. The CDR3 covers 21 residues. Germline V gene sequence: CDR1 TSWWSYY, CDR2 QGS. CDR3 sequence (DNA): TGTGCTCTTGGGGGCGGTCCTACGGGGCGGTGTCCACCTAACTACACCGATGAACTCATCTTT. It is translated as CALGGGPTGRCPPNYTDELIF.

This clone has at least ten counts. TCRdb records a much larger clone's protein for this DNA, with a difference at residue 12 that likely arises from a read error; the protein given is the translation of the DNA. The chain couples TRDV2 to TRDJ1, with 9 bases aligning to TRDD3. Trimming cost V 0 bases and J 0 bases; bases outside gene matches: 16. This CDR3 is built from 20 residues. Germline V CDR1 and CDR2: GEAIGNYY, EKD. CDR3 in amino acids: CACDTVLPGGSSQYTDKLIF. DNA for the CDR3: TGTGCCTGTGACACCGTCCTCCCTGGGGGATCCTCTCAGTACACCGATAAACTCATCTTT.

This clone was detected many times. A far larger clone lies a single base away; this is likely a read error. The sample carries other DNA sequences with the same CDR3. The CDR3 bases are TGTGCTCTGGAGGAAGCGGGGGTGGGGGTCACCGATAAACTCATCTTT. Translated, it gives CALEEAGVGVTDKLIF. This chain joins TRDV1 and TRDJ1, with D possibly TRDD3 on 6 matching bases. CDR1 is TSWWSYY, CDR2 QGS, per germline. CDR3 length: 16 amino acids. V lost 9 bases, J lost 1 base, and 21 bases lay in between.

This clone came up many times. The protein held in TCRdb is that of a much larger clone and does not match this DNA's translation at residue 7, likely because of a read error; the protein shown is translated from the DNA. The CDR3 DNA is TGTGCTCTTGGGGAACGCGAGGGAGCCCAGTACACCGATAAACTCATCTTT. It translates to CALGEREGAQYTDKLIF. The chain combines TRDV1 with TRDJ1; D gene uncertain. V dropped 1 base and J dropped 0 bases, with 15 bases sitting between them. Germline CDR1 TSWWSYY, CDR2 QGS. This CDR3 is 17 amino acids long.

As regards this clone: This DNA's translation differs at residue 3 from TCRdb's protein, which comes from a much larger clone; a read error is likely, and the protein shown is translated from the DNA. The rearrangement links TRDV2 to TRDJ1; 10 bases align to TRDD3. The J gene is not listed in TCRdb, so it was assigned here from a DNA match to germline. The CDR3 covers 18 residues. CDR1 GEAIGNYY and CDR2 EKD come from the germline V gene. The CDR3 DNA is TGTGCCCGTGACACCGTTACGGCTGGGGGATATGGAACCGATAAACTCATCTTT. It is translated as CARDTVTAGGYGTDKLIF.

This clone was counted ten times or more. TCRdb shows a much larger clone's protein in place of this DNA's translation, and the two differ at residue 3, likely through a read error; the protein shown is translated from the DNA. The V gene is TRDV2, the J gene TRDJ1; possibly TRDD3 for D (5 bases). Germline V gene sequence: CDR1 GEAIGNYY, CDR2 EKD. This CDR3 comprises 18 residues. Written as DNA, the CDR3 is TGTGCCCGTGACACATCTACGACCTGGGCCCCGTACACCGATAAACTCATCTTT. Translated: CARDTSTTWAPYTDKLIF.

A remark on this clone: This DNA's translation and the protein TCRdb lists, from a much larger clone, do not match at residue 13, likely due to a read error; the protein shown is translated from the DNA. The V call is TRDV1, the J call TRDJ1; 8 positions match TRDD3. The germline V gene has CDR1 TSWWSYY and CDR2 QGS. After removal of 5 bases from V and 3 bases from J, the junction contained 17 bases not matched to a gene. The CDR3 is 18 residues long. CDR3 nucleotide sequence: TGTGCTCTTGGGTCCCGTTCCCTAATGGGATACGGAGCCGATAAACTCATCTTT. Translation gives CALGSRSLMGYGADKLIF.

This clone showed up just a few times. The protein TCRdb gives is from a much larger clone and does not agree with this DNA's translation at residue 28, likely a read error; the protein shown here comes from the DNA. The chain couples TRDV3 to TRDJ1, with 12 bases fitting TRDD3. The length of the CDR3 is 29 residues. Germline assignment: CDR1 TVYSNPD and CDR2 GDNSRS (reference sequence). CDR3 bases: TGTGCCTTTAAAGTCCCCTGCCTCTTAACCAAACTGGGGGATACCCCGATCTACATGTCGTACAGCGACACCGATAAACTCACCTTT. Its translation is CAFKVPCLLTKLGDTPIYMSYSDTDKLTF.

This clone appeared a few times. TCRdb lists the protein of a much larger clone for this DNA, which differs at residue 18, so this is likely a read error; the protein given here is translated from the DNA itself. The chain couples TRDV1 to TRDJ1; D perhaps matches TRDD3 (8 bases). TCRdb lists no J gene, so it was determined here by aligning the DNA to germline. The CDR3 length is 24 residues. Germline V CDR1 and CDR2: TSWWSYY, QGS. In DNA, the CDR3 is TGTGCTCTTGGCCGATCAAAGATTCCTGCCTTCCTTCGGGGGATAGGAGGGAGCACCGACAAACTCATCTTT. It codes for CALGRSKIPAFLRGIGGSTDKLIF.

This clone was seen at least ten times. This chain connects TRDV3 to TRDJ1, with TRDD3 matching 12 bases. V was pared by 1 base and J by 1 base, with 13 bases of the junction left unmatched. Germline CDR1 is TVYSNPD and CDR2 is GDNSRS (reference sequence). There are 18 residues in the CDR3. CDR3 bases: TGTGCCTTTAAATCCTTCCCCTGGGGGATACGTCTCACCGATAAACTCATCTTT. This translates into CAFKSFPWGIRLTDKLIF.

This clone has a count of ten or more. One base separates it from a far larger clone, so it is likely a read error. Other nucleotide sequences from this sample produce the same CDR3. V usage is TRDV1 and J usage is TRDJ1; D may be TRDD3 (10 bases). V lost 9 bases to trimming and J lost 0 bases, with 47 bases between them. The CDR3 extends over 25 amino acids. Germline CDR1 TSWWSYY, CDR2 QGS. DNA of the CDR3: TGTGCTCTCTTACCCAAGCCGACCTTCCTACCTCTTTTAATTGTACTGGGGGATTACACCGATAAACTCATCTTT. Its translation: CALLPKPTFLPLLIVLGDYTDKLIF.

On this clone itself: This DNA's translation differs at residue 16 from TCRdb's protein, which comes from a much larger clone; a read error is likely, and the protein shown is translated from the DNA. J is TRDJ1 and V is TRDV1; TRDD3 agrees at 9 bases. Because TCRdb records no J gene, it was assigned here through a match of the DNA to germline. Trimming at V came to 0 bases and at J to 5 bases, leaving 28 bases not matched to a gene. The CDR3 spans 23 residues. Germline values: CDR1 TSWWSYY, CDR2 QGS. In DNA form, the CDR3 reads TGTGCTCTTGGGGAACTAATATCCCTACCTTATAACTGGGGGAAAAAGGGTGTTGATAAACTCATCTTT. Translation gives CALGELISLPYNWGKKGVDKLIF.

This clone was seen many times. The chain carries TRDV3 and TRDJ1, with D perhaps matching TRDD3 (7 bases). Per the germline V gene, CDR1 is TVYSNPD and CDR2 is GDNSRS (reference sequence). CDR3 length equals 20 residues. The CDR3 nucleotides are TGTGCTAAGAGGGTCCCTTCCGACCGGACTGGGGTCCTGGAGAGGGGTAAACTCATCTTT. This translates into CAKRVPSDRTGVLERGKLIF.

Notes on this clone: TCRdb assigns this DNA the protein of a much larger clone, which departs from its translation at residue 7; this likely reflects a read error, and the protein shown comes from translating the DNA. The chain recombines TRDV1 with TRDJ1; D is undetermined. Germline lookup yields CDR1 TSWWSYY and CDR2 QGS. V was pared by 3 bases and J by 4 bases, with 6 bases between. This CDR3 is 12 amino acids long. Here the CDR3 reads CALGDLIDKLIF. The CDR3 DNA sequence: TGTGCTCTTGGGGACCTCATCGATAAACTCATCTTT.

This clone showed up just a few times. TCRdb shows a much larger clone's protein in place of this DNA's translation, and the two differ at residue 6, likely through a read error; the protein shown is translated from the DNA. The genes are TRDV3 and TRDJ1; D assignment may be TRDD2 or TRDD3 (7 bases each). From germline, CDR1 is TVYSNPD and CDR2 GDNSRS (reference sequence). Trimming shortened V by 3 bases and J by 2 bases, and 40 bases separated the two germline ends. The CDR3 is 22 amino acids. CDR3 in DNA: TGTGCCTTCCGTGGAGCCTACTTTTCCTACCTACTGGGGTTTCGGGGTACCGATAAACTCATCTTT. The encoded protein is CAFRGAYFSYLLGFRGTDKLIF. The variable domain in full, with the rest retrieved from reference TRDV3 and TRDJ1, is CDKVTQSSPDQTVASGSEVVLLCTYDTVYSNPDLFWYRIRPDYSFQFVFYGDNSRSEGADFTQGRFSVKHILTQKAFHLVISPVRTEDSATYYCAFRGAYFSYLLGFRGTDKLIFGKGTRVTVEP.

Points on this clone: The TCRdb protein, from a much larger clone, departs from this DNA's translation at residue 11, likely by read error; the protein shown derives from the DNA. CDR3: CALGEPKHLGNGNTDKLIF. The CDR3, as DNA: TGTGCTCTTGGGGAACCTAAACACCTGGGGAATGGGAACACCGATAAACTCATCTTT. The chain recombines TRDV1 with TRDJ1; TRDD3 is a possible D gene (6 bases). Trimming left V 1 base short and J 0 bases short, with 21 bases between. CDR3 length: 19 residues. Germline loops: CDR1 TSWWSYY, CDR2 QGS.

Details on this clone: This DNA's translation differs at residue 20 from TCRdb's protein, which comes from a much larger clone; a read error is likely, and the protein shown is translated from the DNA. V usage is TRAV38-2/DV8 and J usage is TRDJ1; 7 positions match TRDD2. The J gene was missing in TCRdb and was found by matching the end of the DNA to germline. CDR1 and CDR2 from the germline V gene are TSESDYY and QEAYKQQN. The trim removed 8 bases at V and 3 bases at J, leaving 43 bases unmatched. The length of the CDR3 is 25 residues. CDR3 residues: CAYGERGWISFLRTAAGEYADKLIF. The CDR3 DNA sequence: TGTGCTTACGGGGAGAGGGGGTGGATATCCTTCCTCCGTACGGCGGCCGGCGAGTACGCCGATAAACTCATCTTT.

This clone was seen at least ten times. Translating this DNA gives a protein that differs at residue 12 from the TCRdb one, which belongs to a much larger clone; a read error is likely, and the protein shown is this translation. V usage is TRDV1 and J usage is TRDJ1; 9 nucleotides match TRDD3. Germline-derived CDR1 and CDR2 are TSWWSYY and QGS. The V segment lost 7 bases and the J segment 9 bases; nucleotides outside the gene matches: 30. The CDR3 loop spans 20 amino acids. DNA for the CDR3: TGTGCTCTTGATCTACGGTGGGTACTGGGGGACTCCTATCTCACCGCAGAACTCATCTTT. Translation gives CALDLRWVLGDSYLTAELIF.

The sample holds a few counts of this clone. The protein TCRdb lists belongs to a much larger clone and differs from this DNA's translation at residue 5, which points to a read error; the protein shown is made from the DNA. The chain is built from TRDV1 and TRDJ1; 8 nucleotides agree with TRDD3. Germline V gene lookup returns CDR1 TSWWSYY and CDR2 QGS. This CDR3 comprises 21 residues. After removal of 4 bases from V and 11 bases from J, the junction contained 33 bases not matched to a gene. This CDR3 reads CALGVRYFNTIRDTRVVNLIF. In DNA form, the CDR3 reads TGTGCTCTTGGGGTAAGGTATTTTAATACTATAAGGGATACGAGAGTGGTGAATCTCATCTTT.